This T cell receptor (beta chain) comes out of a study of metastatic and nonmetastatic thyroid tumors. In the study overall: Samples came from malignant and benign thyroid patients, and repertoires were compared across blood and tumor or nodule tissue.

Original methodology: It was from CDR3 differences across clinicopathological groups that a distant-metastasis classifier for papillary thyroid cancer was built. TCRdb re-analyzed the PCR reads using MiXCR. TCRdb's processing, not the authors', yielded these V and J calls. There are about 17,000 clones in the sample; less than 30% occur only once, and less than 20% lies in the top ten. Germline loops: CDR1 MNHNY, CDR2 SVGAGI (reference sequence). Trimming took off 0 bases at V and 0 bases at J, with 6 bases between the two ends. The CDR3 is made up of 15 amino acids. The sample holds a few counts of this clone. As yet, its antigen is unknown. Findings and caveats of the study: Reports indicated that malignant thyroid tumors showed significantly higher TCR beta diversity than benign nodules did, in blood and tumor.

Each patient went into thyroid surgery without having received any treatment. The V gene is TRBV6-6, the J gene TRBJ2-1; no reliable D call. The receptor was isolated from a female donor with papillary thyroid cancer or a benign thyroid nodule (not recorded which). Some clones in this sample may be carry-over from other donors' samples. Sequences were obtained from tumor tissue. The CDR3 bases are TGTGCCAGCAGTTACTCTTGGAGCTCCTACAATGAGCAGTTCTTC. This codes for CASSYSWSSYNEQFF.